The 5 T cell receptor beta chains in this list originate from one sample, sequenced in a study of preoperative IRX-2 immunotherapy in early breast cancer. Indicated treatment: preoperative locoregional IRX-2 cytokine immunotherapy. Assay: immunoSEQ multiplex PCR; the TCRdb copy retains only in-frame clones and omits some. The repertoire holds some 30,000 clones, roughly 89% seen once, with 1.6% in the top ten. This specimen consisted of tumor tissue, obtained after IRX-2 immunotherapy. These receptors all come from a human donor with breast cancer.

The chain combines TRBV18 with TRBJ1-3; no clear D. From germline, CDR1 is KGHSH and CDR2 LQKENI. V was clipped by 0 bases and J by 1 base, with 13 bases between them. The CDR3 extends over 17 amino acids. The CDR3 DNA is TGTGCCAGCTCACCACCGAACATCCGTATTTCTGGAAACACCATATATTTT. Its translation is CASSPPNIRISGNTIYF.

The rearrangement uses TRBV9 and TRBJ2-7; TRBD1 matches 9 bases. V lost 5 bases and J lost 3; bases outside the gene matches: 6. Germline-derived CDR1 and CDR2 are SGDLS and YYNGEE. The CDR3 spans 14 residues. The CDR3 region is CASSSGQGSYEQYF. The CDR3 DNA is TGTGCCAGCAGTTCGGGACAGGGCAGCTACGAGCAGTACTTC.

The sample holds a few counts of this clone. The chain combines TRBV6-8 with TRBJ1-5, with TRBD1 matching 7 bases. The CDR3 consists of 13 residues. The trim removed 4 bases at V and 7 bases at J, leaving 4 bases unmatched. Germline V lookup: CDR1 MNHGY, CDR2 SAAAGT. The CDR3 DNA reads as TGTGCCAGCAGTTCCCTACAGGGGCAGCCCCAGCATTTT. This gives the protein CASSSLQGQPQHF.

This chain connects TRBV11-3 to TRBJ2-6, with D uncertain. The CDR3 consists of 16 residues. Trimming removed 7 bases from V and 0 bases from J, with 13 bases in between. Per the germline V gene, CDR1 is SGHNT and CDR2 is YENEEA. CDR3 protein: CASTPKAFSGANVLTF. CDR3 sequence (DNA): TGTGCCAGCACCCCCAAGGCTTTCTCTGGGGCCAACGTCCTGACTTTC. The variable domain in full, with the rest retrieved from reference TRBV11-3 and TRBJ2-6, is EAGVVQSPRYKIIEKKQPVAFWCNPISGHNTLYWYLQNLGQGPELLIRYENEEAVDDSQLPKDRFSAERLKGVDSTLKIQPAELGDSAVYLCASTPKAFSGANVLTFGAGSRLTVL.

This clone was seen only once. The rearrangement links TRBV7-7 to TRBJ1-1; no reliable D call. The CDR3 covers 16 residues. Germline CDR1 SSHAT, CDR2 FNYEAQ (reference sequence). Trimming cost V 5 bases and J 2 bases, with 18 bases left between them. DNA for the CDR3: TGTGCCAGCAGCGATCAAACCGGGGTCACTAACACTGAAGCTTTCTTT. Its protein product is CASSDQTGVTNTEAFF.